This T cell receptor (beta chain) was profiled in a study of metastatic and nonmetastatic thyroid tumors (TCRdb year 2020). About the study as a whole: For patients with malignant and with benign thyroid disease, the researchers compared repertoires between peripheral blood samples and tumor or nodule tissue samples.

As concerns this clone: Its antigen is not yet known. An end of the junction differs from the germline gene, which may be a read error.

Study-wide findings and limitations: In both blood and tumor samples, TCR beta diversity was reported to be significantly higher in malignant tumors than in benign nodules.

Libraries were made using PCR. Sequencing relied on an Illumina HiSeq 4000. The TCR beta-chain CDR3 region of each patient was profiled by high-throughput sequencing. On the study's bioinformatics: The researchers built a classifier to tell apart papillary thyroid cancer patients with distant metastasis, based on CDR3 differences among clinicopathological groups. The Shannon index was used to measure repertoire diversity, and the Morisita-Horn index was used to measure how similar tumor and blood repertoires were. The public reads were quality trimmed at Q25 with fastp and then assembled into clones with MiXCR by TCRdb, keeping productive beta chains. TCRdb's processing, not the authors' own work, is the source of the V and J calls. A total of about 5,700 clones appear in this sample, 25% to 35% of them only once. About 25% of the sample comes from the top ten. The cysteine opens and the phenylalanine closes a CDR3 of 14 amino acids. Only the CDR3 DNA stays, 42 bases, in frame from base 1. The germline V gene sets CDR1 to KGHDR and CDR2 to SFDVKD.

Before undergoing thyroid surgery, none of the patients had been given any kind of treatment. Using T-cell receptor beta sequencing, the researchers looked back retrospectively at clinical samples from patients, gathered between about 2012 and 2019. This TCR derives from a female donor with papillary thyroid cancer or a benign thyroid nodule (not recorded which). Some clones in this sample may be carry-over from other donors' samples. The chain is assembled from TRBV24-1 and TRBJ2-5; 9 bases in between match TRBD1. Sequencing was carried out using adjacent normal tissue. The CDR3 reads CATSAGTGIENQYF. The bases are TGCGCCACCAGTGCTGGGACAGGGATCGAGAACCAGTACTTC.